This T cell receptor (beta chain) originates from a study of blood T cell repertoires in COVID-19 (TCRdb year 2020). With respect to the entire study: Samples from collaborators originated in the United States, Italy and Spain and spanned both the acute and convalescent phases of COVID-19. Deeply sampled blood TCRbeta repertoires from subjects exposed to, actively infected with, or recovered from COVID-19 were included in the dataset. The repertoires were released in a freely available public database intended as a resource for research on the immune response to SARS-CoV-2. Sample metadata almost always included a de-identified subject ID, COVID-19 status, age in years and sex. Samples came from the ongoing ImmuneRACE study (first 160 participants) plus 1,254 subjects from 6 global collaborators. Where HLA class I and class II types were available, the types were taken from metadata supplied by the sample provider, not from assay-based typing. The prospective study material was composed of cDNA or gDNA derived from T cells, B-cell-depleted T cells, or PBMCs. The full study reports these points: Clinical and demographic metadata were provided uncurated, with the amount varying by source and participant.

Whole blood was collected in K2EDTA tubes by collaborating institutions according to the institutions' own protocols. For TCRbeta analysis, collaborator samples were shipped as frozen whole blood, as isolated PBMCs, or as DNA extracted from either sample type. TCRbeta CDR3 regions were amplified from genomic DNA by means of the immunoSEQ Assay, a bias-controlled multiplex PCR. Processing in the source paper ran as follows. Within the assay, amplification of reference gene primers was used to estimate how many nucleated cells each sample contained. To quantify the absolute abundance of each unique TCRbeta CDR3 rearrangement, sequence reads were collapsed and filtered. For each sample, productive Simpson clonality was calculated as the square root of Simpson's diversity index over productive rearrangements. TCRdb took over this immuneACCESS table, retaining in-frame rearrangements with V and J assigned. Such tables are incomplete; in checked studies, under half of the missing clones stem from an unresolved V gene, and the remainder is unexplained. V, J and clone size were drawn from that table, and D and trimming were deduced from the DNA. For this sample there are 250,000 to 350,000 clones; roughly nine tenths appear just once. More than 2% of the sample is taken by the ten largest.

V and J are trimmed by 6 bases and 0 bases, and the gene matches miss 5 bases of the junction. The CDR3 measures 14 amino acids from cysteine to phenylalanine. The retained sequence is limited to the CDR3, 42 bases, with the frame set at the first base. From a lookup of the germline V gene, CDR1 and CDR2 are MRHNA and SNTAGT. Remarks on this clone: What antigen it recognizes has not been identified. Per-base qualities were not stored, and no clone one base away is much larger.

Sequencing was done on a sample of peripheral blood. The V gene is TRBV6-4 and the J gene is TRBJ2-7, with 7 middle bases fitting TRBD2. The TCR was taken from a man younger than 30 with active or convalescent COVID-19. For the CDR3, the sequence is CASRTGLHSYEQYF. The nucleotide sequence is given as TGTGCCAGCAGAACGGGACTACACTCCTACGAGCAGTACTTC.